The 3 T cell receptor beta chains reported below all come from one sample, sequenced in a study of cytomegalovirus exposure and HLA in healthy donors. Sequenced by immunoSEQ multiplex PCR; TCRdb stores in-frame clones only, minus some. The sample has approximately 140,000 clones; around nine tenths are singletons. Sequenced input: PBMCs. These receptors were collected from a man in his late teens or twenties in good health and CMV-seropositive.

This clone occurred a few times. The chain couples TRBV2 to TRBJ1-3; weak D call: TRBD1 (5 bases). V lost 4 bases, J lost 9 bases, and 19 bases lay in between. This CDR3 contains 15 residues. Germline V gives CDR1 SNHLY, CDR2 FYNNEI. The chain's CDR3 is CASSALGQSGGTIYF. Written as DNA, the CDR3 is TGTGCCAGCAGTGCGCTGGGGCAGTCCGGCGGCACCATATATTTT.

This rearrangement joins TRBV5-4 to TRBJ2-2; 9 bases are a match to TRBD2. V shed 6 bases and J 2 bases; nucleotides not matched to a gene: 11. The CDR3 runs to 17 residues. Germline loops: CDR1 SGHNT, CDR2 YYREEE (reference sequence). DNA for the CDR3: TGTGCCAGCAAATCAGTAGCGGGAGCGGATAACACCGGGGAGCTGTTTTTT. Translated: CASKSVAGADNTGELFF.

This clone showed up just a few times. The V and J genes are TRBV30 and TRBJ1-1; perhaps TRBD1 as D (6 bases). Germline V gene data show CDR1 as GTSNPN and CDR2 as SVGIG (reference sequence). CDR3 length: 13 residues. Trimming removed 6 bases at V and 2 bases at J, with 13 bases between. The DNA of the CDR3 is TGTGCCTGTAAAAGGACAGTTAACACTGAAGCTTTCTTT. Translating it yields CACKRTVNTEAFF.